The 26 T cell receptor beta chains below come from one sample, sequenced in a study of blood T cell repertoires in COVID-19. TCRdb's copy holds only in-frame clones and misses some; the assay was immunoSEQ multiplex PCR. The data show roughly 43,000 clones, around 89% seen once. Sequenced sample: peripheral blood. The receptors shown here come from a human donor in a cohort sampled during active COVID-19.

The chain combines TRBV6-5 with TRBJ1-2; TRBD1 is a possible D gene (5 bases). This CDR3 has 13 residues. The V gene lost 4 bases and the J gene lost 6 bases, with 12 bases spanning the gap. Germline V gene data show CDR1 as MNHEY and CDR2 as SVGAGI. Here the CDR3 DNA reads TGTGCCAGCAGTTTACAGGTCACGGATGGCTACACCTTC. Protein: CASSLQVTDGYTF.

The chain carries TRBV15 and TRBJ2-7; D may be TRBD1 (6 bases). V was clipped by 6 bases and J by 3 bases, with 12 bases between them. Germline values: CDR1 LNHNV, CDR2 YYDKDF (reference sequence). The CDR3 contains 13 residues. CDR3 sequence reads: CATREDRYYEQYF. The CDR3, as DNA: TGTGCCACCAGGGAGGACAGATACTACGAGCAGTACTTC. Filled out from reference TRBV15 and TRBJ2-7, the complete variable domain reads DAMVIQNPRYQVTQFGKPVTLSCSQTLNHNVMYWYQQKSSQAPKLLFHYYDKDFNNEADTPDNFQSRRPNTSFCFLDIRSPGLGDTAMYLCATREDRYYEQYFGPGTRLTVT.

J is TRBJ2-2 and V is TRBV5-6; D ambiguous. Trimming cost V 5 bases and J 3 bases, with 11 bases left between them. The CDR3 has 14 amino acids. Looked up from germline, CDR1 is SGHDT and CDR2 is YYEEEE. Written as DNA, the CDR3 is TGTGCCAGCAGGCGGAGAGACCACACCGGGGAGCTGTTTTTT. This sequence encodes CASRRRDHTGELFF.

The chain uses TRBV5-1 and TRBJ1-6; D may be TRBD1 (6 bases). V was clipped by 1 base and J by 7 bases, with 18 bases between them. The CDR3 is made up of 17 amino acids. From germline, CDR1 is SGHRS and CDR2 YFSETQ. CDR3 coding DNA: TGCGCCAGCAGCTTGAATAGAGTGGGACAAGGGAATTCACCCCTCCACTTT. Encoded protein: CASSLNRVGQGNSPLHF.

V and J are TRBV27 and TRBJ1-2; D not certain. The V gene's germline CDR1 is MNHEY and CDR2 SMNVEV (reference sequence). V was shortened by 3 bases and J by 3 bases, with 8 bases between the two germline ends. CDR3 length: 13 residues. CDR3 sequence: CASSFQNDYGYTF. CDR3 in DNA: TGTGCCAGCAGTTTTCAGAACGACTATGGCTACACCTTC.

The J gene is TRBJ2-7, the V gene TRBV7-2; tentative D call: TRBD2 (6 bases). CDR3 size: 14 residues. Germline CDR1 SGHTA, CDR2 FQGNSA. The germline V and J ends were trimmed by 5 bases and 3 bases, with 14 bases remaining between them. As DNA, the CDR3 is TGTGCCAGCAGCCCGACGGGACTGGACTACGAGCAGTACTTC. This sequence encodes CASSPTGLDYEQYF.

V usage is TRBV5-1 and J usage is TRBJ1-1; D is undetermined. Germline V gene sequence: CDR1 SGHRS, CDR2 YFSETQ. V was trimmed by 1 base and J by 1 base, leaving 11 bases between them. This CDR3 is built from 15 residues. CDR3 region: CASSLTLEKNTEAFF. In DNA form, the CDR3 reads TGCGCCAGCAGCTTGACCCTGGAGAAGAACACTGAAGCTTTCTTT. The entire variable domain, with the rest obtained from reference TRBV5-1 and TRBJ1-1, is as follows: KAGVTQTPRYLIKTRGQQVTLSCSPISGHRSVSWYQQTPGQGLQFLFEYFSETQRNKGNFPGRFSGRQFSNSRSEMNVSTLELGDSALYLCASSLTLEKNTEAFFGQGTRLTVV.

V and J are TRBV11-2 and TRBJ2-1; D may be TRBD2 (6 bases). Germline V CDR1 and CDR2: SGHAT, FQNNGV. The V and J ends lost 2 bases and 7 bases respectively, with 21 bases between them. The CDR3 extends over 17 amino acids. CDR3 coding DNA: TGTGCCAGCAGCTTATCGGGGGTGGTCCGGGCGAGTAATGAGCAGTTCTTC. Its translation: CASSLSGVVRASNEQFF.

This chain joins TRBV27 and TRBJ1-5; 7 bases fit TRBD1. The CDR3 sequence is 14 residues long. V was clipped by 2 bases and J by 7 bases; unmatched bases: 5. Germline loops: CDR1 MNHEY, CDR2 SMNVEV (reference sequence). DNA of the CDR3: TGTGCCAGCAGTTTAGTGGCAGGGGGACAGCCCCAGCATTTT. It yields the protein CASSLVAGGQPQHF.

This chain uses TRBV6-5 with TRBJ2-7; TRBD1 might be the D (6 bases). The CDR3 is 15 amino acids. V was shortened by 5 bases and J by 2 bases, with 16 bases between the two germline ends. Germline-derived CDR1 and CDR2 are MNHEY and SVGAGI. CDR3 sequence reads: CASSRSRGVAYEQYF. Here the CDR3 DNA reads TGTGCCAGCAGTCGCAGCAGGGGAGTAGCCTACGAGCAGTACTTC.

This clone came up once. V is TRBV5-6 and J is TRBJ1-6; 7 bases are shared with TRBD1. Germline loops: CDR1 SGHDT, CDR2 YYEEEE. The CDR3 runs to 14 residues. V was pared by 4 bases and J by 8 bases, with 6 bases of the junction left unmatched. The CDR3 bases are TGTGCCAGCAGCCGGACAGGTTATTATTCACCCCTCCACTTT. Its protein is CASSRTGYYSPLHF.

CDR3 sequence (DNA): TGCAGTGCTCCCCCTAAACTCGGCTACACCTTC. Amino acids: CSAPPKLGYTF. V gene TRBV20-1 combines with J gene TRBJ1-2; D uncertain. The CDR3 loop spans 11 amino acids. V lost 5 bases and J 8 bases, leaving 12 bases between the germline ends. Germline CDR1 is DFQATT and CDR2 is SNEGSKA (reference sequence).

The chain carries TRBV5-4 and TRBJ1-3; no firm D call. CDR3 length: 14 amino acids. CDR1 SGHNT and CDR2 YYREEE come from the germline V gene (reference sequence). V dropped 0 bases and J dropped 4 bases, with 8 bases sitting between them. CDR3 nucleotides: TGTGCCAGCAGCTTGGGAGTGCCCGGAAACACCATATATTTT. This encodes CASSLGVPGNTIYF.

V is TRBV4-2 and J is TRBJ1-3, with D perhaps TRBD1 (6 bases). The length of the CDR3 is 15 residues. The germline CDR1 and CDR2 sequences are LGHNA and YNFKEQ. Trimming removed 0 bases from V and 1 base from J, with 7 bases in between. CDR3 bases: TGTGCCAGCAGCCAAGAGGACAGTTCTGGAAACACCATATATTTT. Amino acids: CASSQEDSSGNTIYF.

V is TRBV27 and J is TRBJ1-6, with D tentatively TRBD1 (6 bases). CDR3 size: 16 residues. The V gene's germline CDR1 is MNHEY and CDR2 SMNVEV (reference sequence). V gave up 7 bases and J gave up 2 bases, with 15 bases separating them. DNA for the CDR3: TGTGCCAGCAAGTTCACAGGGACCCCCTATAATTCACCCCTCCACTTT. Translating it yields CASKFTGTPYNSPLHF.

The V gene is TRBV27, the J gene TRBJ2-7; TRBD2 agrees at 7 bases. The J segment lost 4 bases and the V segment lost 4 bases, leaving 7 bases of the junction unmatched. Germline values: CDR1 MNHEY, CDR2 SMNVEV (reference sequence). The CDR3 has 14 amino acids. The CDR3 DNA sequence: TGTGCCAGCAGTTCCGGCGGGAGTCGGTACGAGCAGTACTTC. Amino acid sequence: CASSSGGSRYEQYF.

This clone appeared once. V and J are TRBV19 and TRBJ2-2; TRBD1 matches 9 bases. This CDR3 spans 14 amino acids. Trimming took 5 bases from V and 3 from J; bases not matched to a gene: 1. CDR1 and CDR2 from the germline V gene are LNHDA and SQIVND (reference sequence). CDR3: CASSRQGDTGELFF. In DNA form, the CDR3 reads TGTGCCAGTAGTCGACAGGGGGACACCGGGGAGCTGTTTTTT.

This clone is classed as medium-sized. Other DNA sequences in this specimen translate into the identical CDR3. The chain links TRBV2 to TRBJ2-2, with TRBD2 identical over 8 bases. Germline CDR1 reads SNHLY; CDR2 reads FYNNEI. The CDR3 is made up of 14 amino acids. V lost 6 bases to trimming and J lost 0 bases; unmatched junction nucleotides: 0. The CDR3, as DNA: TGTGCCAGCAGGGGACTAGCGAACACCGGGGAGCTGTTTTTT. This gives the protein CASRGLANTGELFF.

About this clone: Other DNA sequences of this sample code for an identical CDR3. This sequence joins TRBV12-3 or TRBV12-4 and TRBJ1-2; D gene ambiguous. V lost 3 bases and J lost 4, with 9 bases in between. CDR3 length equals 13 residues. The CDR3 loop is CASSLRGGYGYTF. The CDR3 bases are TGTGCCAGCAGTTTGCGGGGAGGCTATGGCTACACCTTC.

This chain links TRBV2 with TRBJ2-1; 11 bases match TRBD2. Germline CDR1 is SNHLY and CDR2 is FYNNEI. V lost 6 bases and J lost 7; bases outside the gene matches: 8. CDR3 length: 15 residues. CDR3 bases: TGTGCCAGCAGCGACAGGGCTAGCGGGAGGAATGAGCAGTTCTTC. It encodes CASSDRASGRNEQFF.

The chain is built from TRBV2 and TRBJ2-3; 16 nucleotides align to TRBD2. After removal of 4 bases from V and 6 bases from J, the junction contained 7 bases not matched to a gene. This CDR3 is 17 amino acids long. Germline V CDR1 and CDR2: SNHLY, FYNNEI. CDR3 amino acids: CASSGRGLAGGPDTQYF. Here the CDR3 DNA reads TGTGCCAGCAGTGGACGGGGACTAGCGGGGGGGCCGGATACGCAGTATTTT.

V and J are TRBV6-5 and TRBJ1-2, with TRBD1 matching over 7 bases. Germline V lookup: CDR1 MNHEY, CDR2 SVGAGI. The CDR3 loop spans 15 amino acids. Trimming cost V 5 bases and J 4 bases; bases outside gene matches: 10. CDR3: CASSPSRGTPYGYTF. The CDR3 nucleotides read TGTGCCAGCAGTCCTAGCAGGGGGACCCCCTATGGCTACACCTTC.

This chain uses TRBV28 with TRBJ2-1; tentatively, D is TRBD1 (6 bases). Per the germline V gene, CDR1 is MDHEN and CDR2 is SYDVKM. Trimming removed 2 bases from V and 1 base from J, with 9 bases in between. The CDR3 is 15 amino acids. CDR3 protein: CASSLGQISYNEQFF. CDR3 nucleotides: TGTGCCAGCAGTTTAGGACAGATTTCCTACAATGAGCAGTTCTTC.

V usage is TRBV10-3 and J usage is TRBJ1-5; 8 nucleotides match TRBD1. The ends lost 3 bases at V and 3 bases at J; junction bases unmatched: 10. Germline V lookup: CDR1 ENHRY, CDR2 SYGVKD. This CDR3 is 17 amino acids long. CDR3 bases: TGTGCCATCAGTGACCTTGGACAGGGAAGCCTCAATCAGCCCCAGCATTTT. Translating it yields CAISDLGQGSLNQPQHF.

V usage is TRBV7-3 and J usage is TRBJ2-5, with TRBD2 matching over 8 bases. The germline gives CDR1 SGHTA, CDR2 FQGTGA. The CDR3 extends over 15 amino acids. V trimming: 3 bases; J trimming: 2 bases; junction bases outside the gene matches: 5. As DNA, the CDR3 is TGTGCCAGCAGCTTGGCGGGAGGCCGTCAAGAGACCCAGTACTTC. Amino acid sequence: CASSLAGGRQETQYF.

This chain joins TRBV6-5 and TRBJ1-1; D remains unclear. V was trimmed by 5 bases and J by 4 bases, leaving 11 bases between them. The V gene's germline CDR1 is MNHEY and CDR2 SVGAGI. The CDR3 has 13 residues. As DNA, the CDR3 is TGTGCCAGCAGTCGGGAAGGAAGCACTGAAGCTTTCTTT. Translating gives CASSREGSTEAFF.